These 18 T cell receptor beta chains were all obtained from the same sample, sequenced in a study of OX40 agonist ivuxolimab in advanced cancers. Some clones are missing from TCRdb's copy, which holds only in-frame ones; the method was immunoSEQ multiplex PCR. Of 65,000 to 95,000 clones detected, under 95% appear once; the ten largest clones hold approximately 10%. The sequencing used CD4+ or CD8+ T cells sorted from blood, collected in a trial of the OX40 agonist ivuxolimab. These receptors all stem from an adult with an advanced solid tumor such as melanoma, head and neck, liver or kidney cancer.

The rearrangement links TRBV27 to TRBJ2-1; 10 bases align to TRBD1. Trimming cost V 5 bases and J 4 bases; bases outside gene matches: 5. This CDR3 has 15 residues. Per germline, CDR1 MNHEY and CDR2 SMNVEV (reference sequence). CDR3 DNA: TGTGCCAGCAGTAGAGGGACAGGGGCTTACAATGAGCAGTTCTTC. Translation: CASSRGTGAYNEQFF.

V gene TRBV6-5 combines with J gene TRBJ1-1; D call uncertain. The CDR3 is 14 amino acids. V shed 2 bases and J shed 8 bases, with 15 bases lying between them. CDR1 is MNHEY and CDR2 is SVGAGI in the germline V gene. The DNA of the CDR3 is TGTGCCAGCAGTTACCGTGCAGGCACCCGGGAAGCTTTCTTT. Encoded protein: CASSYRAGTREAFF.

This clone is medium-sized in the sample. This chain uses TRBV7-6 with TRBJ2-7; D not resolved. The germline V and J ends were trimmed by 1 base and 4 bases, with 8 bases remaining between them. This CDR3 region has 13 residues. Germline V gene data show CDR1 as SGHVS and CDR2 as FNYEAQ. CDR3 sequence reads: CASSLESAYEQYF. For the CDR3, the DNA is TGTGCCAGCAGCTTAGAAAGCGCGTACGAGCAGTACTTC.

Concerning this clone itself: The identical CDR3 is also encoded by other nucleotide sequences in the sample. The V and J genes are TRBV7-6 and TRBJ2-7; D remains unclear. The germline CDR1 and CDR2 sequences are SGHVS and FNYEAQ. V was shortened by 0 bases and J by 0 bases, with 3 bases between the two germline ends. The CDR3 sequence is 13 residues long. The CDR3 loop reads CASSLAGSYEQYF. In DNA form, the CDR3 reads TGTGCCAGCAGCTTAGCGGGCTCCTACGAGCAGTACTTC.

This chain joins TRBV19 and TRBJ1-5, with D tentatively TRBD1 (5 bases). The germline V gene encodes CDR1 LNHDA and CDR2 SQIVND (reference sequence). Trimming took 7 bases from V and 0 from J, leaving 10 bases between them. The CDR3 spans 14 residues. This CDR3 reads CASTEGYSNQPQHF. The DNA for the CDR3 is TGTGCCAGTACAGAGGGGTATAGCAATCAGCCCCAGCATTTT.

This clone was seen only a few times. V gene TRBV6-1 combines with J gene TRBJ1-5, with no clear D. CDR1 is MNHNS, CDR2 SASEGT, per germline. The CDR3 is made up of 14 amino acids. The V end lost 8 bases, the J end lost 5 bases, and 16 bases lay between the germline ends. The CDR3 DNA reads TGTGCCAGCGCCCTCCTCCCGGGCGATCAGCCCCAGCATTTT. Translating it yields CASALLPGDQPQHF.

V is TRBV4-1 and J is TRBJ2-6; 7 nucleotides match TRBD1. The ends lost 1 base at V and 0 bases at J; junction bases unmatched: 12. The CDR3 covers 20 residues. The germline CDR1 and CDR2 sequences are MGHRA and YSYEKL. The CDR3 bases are TGCGCCAGCAGCCAAGTCGATTCTCCAGGGGGTCTCTCTGGGGCCAACGTCCTGACTTTC. Amino acid sequence: CASSQVDSPGGLSGANVLTF.

The V and J genes are TRBV6-6 and TRBJ2-7; D possibly corresponds to TRBD1 (6 bases). V lost 2 bases and J 0 bases, leaving 8 bases between the germline ends. The CDR3 spans 14 residues. Germline V gene lookup returns CDR1 MNHNY and CDR2 SVGAGI (reference sequence). CDR3 sequence: CASSYEDSSYEQYF. CDR3 sequence (DNA): TGTGCCAGCAGTTACGAGGACAGCTCCTACGAGCAGTACTTC.

This clone was detected only once. The chain recombines TRBV27 with TRBJ2-1; D is perhaps TRBD1 (6 bases). V was pared by 6 bases and J by 0 bases, with 15 bases between. This CDR3 comprises 16 residues. Germline V gives CDR1 MNHEY, CDR2 SMNVEV (reference sequence). CDR3 nucleotides: TGTGCCAGCAGCGCTCAGGGGTTTGGCTCCTACAATGAGCAGTTCTTC. It codes for CASSAQGFGSYNEQFF.

The chain employs TRBV7-8 and TRBJ2-1; a weak D match, TRBD1 (6 bases). The CDR3 contains 16 residues. Germline CDR1 SGHVS, CDR2 FQNEAQ. Trimming shortened V by 8 bases and J by 3 bases, and 20 bases separated the two germline ends. The CDR3 is CASDPRPDSGYNEQFF. The CDR3 DNA reads TGTGCCAGCGACCCAAGGCCGGACAGTGGCTACAATGAGCAGTTCTTC.

The V and J genes are TRBV4-2 and TRBJ1-3; D call uncertain. The CDR3 covers 15 residues. The germline V and J ends were trimmed by 0 bases and 2 bases, with 8 bases remaining between them. Germline values: CDR1 LGHNA, CDR2 YNFKEQ. The CDR3, as DNA: TGTGCCAGCAGCCAAGAAGGTTTTGCTGGAAACACCATATATTTT. Protein sequence: CASSQEGFAGNTIYF.

This sequence joins TRBV7-9 and TRBJ2-7; D is undetermined. The germline V gene encodes CDR1 SEHNR and CDR2 FQNEAQ (reference sequence). Trimming took 5 bases from V and 2 from J, leaving 10 bases between them. The CDR3 is 13 amino acids. CDR3 in amino acids: CASSPDGAYEQYF. The CDR3 bases are TGTGCCAGCAGCCCGGACGGAGCCTACGAGCAGTACTTC.

This rearrangement joins TRBV19 to TRBJ2-1; D is perhaps TRBD1 or TRBD2 (6 bases each). With 4 bases removed from V and 8 bases from J, the gap between germline ends came to 18 bases. CDR3 length: 15 amino acids. Germline V gives CDR1 LNHDA, CDR2 SQIVND (reference sequence). The CDR3 reads CASSSWGAQYDEQFF. CDR3 nucleotide sequence: TGTGCCAGTAGTAGTTGGGGGGCCCAGTACGATGAGCAGTTCTTC.

The chain combines TRBV10-2 with TRBJ2-7; 8 bases are shared with TRBD1. CDR3 length equals 14 residues. V was pared by 3 bases and J by 5 bases, with 6 bases of the junction left unmatched. Per the germline V gene, CDR1 is WSHSY and CDR2 is SAAADI. The CDR3 sequence is CASSEGRGLHEQYF. The CDR3 nucleotides are TGCGCCAGCAGTGAAGGCAGGGGGCTACACGAGCAGTACTTC.

This rearrangement joins TRBV7-8 to TRBJ2-7; D ambiguous. Germline V lookup: CDR1 SGHVS, CDR2 FQNEAQ. The CDR3 runs 11 residues. Trimming cost V 5 bases and J 3 bases, with 5 bases left between them. CDR3 coding DNA: TGTGCCAGCAGCACCCACTACGAGCAGTACTTC. Translating it yields CASSTHYEQYF.

In its sample, this clone was seen a few times. Its ends do not fully match the called genes, so a read error is possible. The genes are TRBV5-6 and TRBJ1-1; 8 nucleotides match TRBD1. Germline V gene sequence: CDR1 SGHDT, CDR2 YYEEEE. CDR3 length equals 16 residues. The CDR3 is CASILDRADVGTEAFF. The CDR3 DNA follows: TGTGCCAGCATCTTGGACAGGGCTGATGTAGGCACTGAAGCTTTCTTT.

V is TRBV4-1 and J is TRBJ2-3; unclear D gene. CDR1 MGHRA and CDR2 YSYEKL come from the germline V gene. The CDR3 has 15 residues. Between the trimmed V and J ends, which lost 1 base and 2 bases, there was a span of 10 bases. CDR3 sequence reads: CASSQVHQNTDTQYF. CDR3 nucleotides: TGCGCCAGCAGCCAAGTTCACCAGAACACAGATACGCAGTATTTT.

The rearrangement links TRBV7-3 to TRBJ1-2; 9 bases are a match to TRBD1. Losses at the gene ends were 5 bases for V and 5 bases for J; bases not matched to a gene: 3. The CDR3 runs to 13 residues. The germline V gene encodes CDR1 SGHTA and CDR2 FQGTGA. The CDR3 bases are TGTGCCAGCAGCCCAGGGACAGGGTATGGCTACACCTTC. It translates to CASSPGTGYGYTF.